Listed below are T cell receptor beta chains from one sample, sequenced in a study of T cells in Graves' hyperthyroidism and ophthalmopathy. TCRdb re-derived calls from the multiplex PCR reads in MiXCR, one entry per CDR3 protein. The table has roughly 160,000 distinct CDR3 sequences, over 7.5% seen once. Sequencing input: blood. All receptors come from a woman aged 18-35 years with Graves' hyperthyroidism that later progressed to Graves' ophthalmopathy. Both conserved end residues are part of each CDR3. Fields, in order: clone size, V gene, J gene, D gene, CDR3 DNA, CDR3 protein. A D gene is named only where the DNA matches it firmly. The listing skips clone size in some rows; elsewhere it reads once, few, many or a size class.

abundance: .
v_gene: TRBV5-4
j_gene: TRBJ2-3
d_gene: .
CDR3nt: TGTGCCAGCTCCCAAACTCCAGATACGCAGTATTTT
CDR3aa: CASSQTPDTQYF

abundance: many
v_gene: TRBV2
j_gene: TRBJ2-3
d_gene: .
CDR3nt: TGTGCCAGCAGTGGAACCAACGGGGCCAGATTGTCGGATACGCAGTATTTT
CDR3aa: CASSGTNGARLSDTQYF

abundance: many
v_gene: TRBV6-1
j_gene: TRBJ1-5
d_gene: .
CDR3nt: TGTGCCAGCAGTGAAATGGCAGGGGGCAATCAGCCCCAGCATTTT
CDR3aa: CASSEMAGGNQPQHF

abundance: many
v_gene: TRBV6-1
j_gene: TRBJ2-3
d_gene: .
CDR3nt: TGTGCCAGCACTTTGACAGACGGGGGCACAGATACGCAGTATTTT
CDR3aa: CASTLTDGGTDTQYF

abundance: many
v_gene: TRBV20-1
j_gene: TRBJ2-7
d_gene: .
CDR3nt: TGCAGTGCTAAAGGGGAGGCCCTCATTGGAGAGCAGTACTTC
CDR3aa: CSAKGEALIGEQYF

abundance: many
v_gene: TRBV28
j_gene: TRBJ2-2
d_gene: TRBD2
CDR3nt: TGTGCCAGCAGTTTAGATCGCGGGGGAGTGATCAACACCGGGGAGCTGTTTTTT
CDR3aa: CASSLDRGGVINTGELFF

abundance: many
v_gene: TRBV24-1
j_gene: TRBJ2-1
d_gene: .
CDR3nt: TGTGCCACCAGTGATATACAACTCTCCTACAATGAGCAGTTCTTC
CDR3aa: CATSDIQLSYNEQFF

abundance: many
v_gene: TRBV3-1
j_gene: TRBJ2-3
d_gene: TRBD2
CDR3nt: TGTGCCAGCAGTCCGGGAGGCCCAAGGGATACGCAGTATTTT
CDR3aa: CASSPGGPRDTQYF

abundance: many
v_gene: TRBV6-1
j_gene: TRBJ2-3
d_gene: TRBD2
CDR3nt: TGTGCCAGCACCCGGGACTATAGCACAGATACGCAGTATTTT
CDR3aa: CASTRDYSTDTQYF

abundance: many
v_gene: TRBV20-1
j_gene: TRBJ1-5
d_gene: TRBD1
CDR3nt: TGCAGTGCCAGACAGGGCGAACAGCCCCAGCATTTT
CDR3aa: CSARQGEQPQHF

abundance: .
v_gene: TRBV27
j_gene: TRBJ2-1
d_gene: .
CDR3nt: TGTGCCAGCAGTTTTAGGAGTAGTAATGAGCAGTTCTTC
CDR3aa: CASSFRSSNEQFF

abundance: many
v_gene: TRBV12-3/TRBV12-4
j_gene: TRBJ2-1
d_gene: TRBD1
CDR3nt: TGTGCCAGCAGTCTCCGGGACAGGAACAATGAGCAGTTCTTC
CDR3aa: CASSLRDRNNEQFF

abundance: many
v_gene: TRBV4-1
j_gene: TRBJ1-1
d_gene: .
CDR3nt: TGCGCCAGCAATACTCTTCCAGGGAACACTGAAGCTTTCTTT
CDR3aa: CASNTLPGNTEAFF

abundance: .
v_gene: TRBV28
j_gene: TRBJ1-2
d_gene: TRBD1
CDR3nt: TGTGCCAGCAGTTTATCCTACCCGAGGACAGGGGGTGGCTACACCTTC
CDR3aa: CASSLSYPRTGGGYTF

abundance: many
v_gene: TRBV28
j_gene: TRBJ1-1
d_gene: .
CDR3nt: TGTGCCAGCAGTTTAGATGGGACCACTGAAGCTTTCTTT
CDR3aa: CASSLDGTTEAFF

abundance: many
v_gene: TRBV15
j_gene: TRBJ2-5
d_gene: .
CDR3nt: TGTGCCACCAGCAGCGGCGTCGGACAGAGGGGTTGGGAGACCCAGTACTTC
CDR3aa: CATSSGVGQRGWETQYF

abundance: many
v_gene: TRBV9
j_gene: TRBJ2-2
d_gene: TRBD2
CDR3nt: TGTGCCAGCAGCGTACGGGCTAGCGGGCTCACCGGGGAGCTGTTTTTT
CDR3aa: CASSVRASGLTGELFF

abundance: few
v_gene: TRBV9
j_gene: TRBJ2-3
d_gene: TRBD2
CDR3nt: TGTGCCAGCAGCGTTAGGACTAGTCCAGATACGCAGTATTTT
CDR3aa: CASSVRTSPDTQYF

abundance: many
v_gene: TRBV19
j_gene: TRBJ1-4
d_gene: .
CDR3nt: TGTGCCAGTAGTATATCCGAAGGGACGCCTATTAATGAAAAACTGTTTTTT
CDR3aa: CASSISEGTPINEKLFF

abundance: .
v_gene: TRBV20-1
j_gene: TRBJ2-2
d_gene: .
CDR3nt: TGCAGTGGGGTGGGACTGAACACCGGGGAGCTGTTTTTT
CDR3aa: CSGVGLNTGELFF

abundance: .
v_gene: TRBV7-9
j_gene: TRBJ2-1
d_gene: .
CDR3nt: TGTGCCAGCAGCTCCCGGTCGCGGGGAATTGAGCAGTTCTTC
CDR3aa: CASSSRSRGIEQFF

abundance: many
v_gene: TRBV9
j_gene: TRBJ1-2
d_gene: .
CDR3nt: TGTGCCAGCAGCGCTCAGGGAACGTCTAACTATGGCTACACCTTC
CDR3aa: CASSAQGTSNYGYTF

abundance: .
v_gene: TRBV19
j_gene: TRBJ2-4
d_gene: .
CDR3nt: TGTGCCAGTAGTATACCAGGGGCCAAAAACATTCAGTACTTC
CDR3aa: CASSIPGAKNIQYF

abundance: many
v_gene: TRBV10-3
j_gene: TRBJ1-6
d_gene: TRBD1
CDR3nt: TGTGCCATCACACCGACAGGGGAGGGTTCACCCCTCCACTTT
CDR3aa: CAITPTGEGSPLHF

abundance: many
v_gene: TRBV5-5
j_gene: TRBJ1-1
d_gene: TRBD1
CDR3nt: TGTGCCAGCAGGAGCCTCCGGGACAGGGGGCGAACTGAAGCTTTCTTT
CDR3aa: CASRSLRDRGRTEAFF

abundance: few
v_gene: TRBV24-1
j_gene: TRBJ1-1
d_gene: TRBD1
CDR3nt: TGTGCCACCAGTGATTCGAGGACAGGGGAAACTGAAGCTTTCTTT
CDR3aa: CATSDSRTGETEAFF

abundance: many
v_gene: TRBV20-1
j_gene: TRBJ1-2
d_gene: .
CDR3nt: TGCAGTGCCCAAACCCCGGGGCGTAACTATGGCTACACCTTC
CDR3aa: CSAQTPGRNYGYTF

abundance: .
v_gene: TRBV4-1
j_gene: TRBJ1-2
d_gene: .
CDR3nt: TGCGCCAGCAGCCAAGTAGGGCGCGACTATAGCTACACCTTC
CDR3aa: CASSQVGRDYSYTF

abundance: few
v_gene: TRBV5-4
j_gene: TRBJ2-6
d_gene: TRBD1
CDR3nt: TGTGCCAGCAGCTTGAAAGGACAGGGCCGCTCTGGGGCCAACGTCCTGACTTTC
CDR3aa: CASSLKGQGRSGANVLTF

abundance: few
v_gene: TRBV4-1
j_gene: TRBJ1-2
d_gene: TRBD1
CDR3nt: TGCGCCAGCAGCCACGACAGGGGGCGCGGGTATGGCTACACCTTC
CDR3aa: CASSHDRGRGYGYTF

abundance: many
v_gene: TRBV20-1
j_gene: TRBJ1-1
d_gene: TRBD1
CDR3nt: TGCAGTGCTAGAGATTCCAGGGGGCGAGGCACTGAAGCTTTCTTT
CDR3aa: CSARDSRGRGTEAFF

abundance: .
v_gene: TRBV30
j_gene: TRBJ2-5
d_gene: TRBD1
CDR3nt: TGTGCCTGGAGTGTTATTATGGGACAGAACCAAGAGACCCAGTACTTC
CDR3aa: CAWSVIMGQNQETQYF

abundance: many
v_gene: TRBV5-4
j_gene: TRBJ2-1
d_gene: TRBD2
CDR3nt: TGTGCCAGCAGCTTTCTAGCGGGAGGGCCTAAGAATGAGCAGTTCTTC
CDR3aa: CASSFLAGGPKNEQFF

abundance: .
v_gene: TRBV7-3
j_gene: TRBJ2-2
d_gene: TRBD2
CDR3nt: TGTGCCAGCAAATCGGGACTAGCGGGGGGGGAGCTGTTTTTT
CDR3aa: CASKSGLAGGELFF

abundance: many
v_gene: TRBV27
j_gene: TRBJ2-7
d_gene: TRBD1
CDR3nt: TGTGCCAGCAGTACCCCTAGACAGGGTTTCTTCTACGAGCAGTACTTC
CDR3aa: CASSTPRQGFFYEQYF

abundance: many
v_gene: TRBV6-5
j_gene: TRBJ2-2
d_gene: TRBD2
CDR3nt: TGTGCCAGCAGTTACCGTTCGCTAGCGGGCCACACCGGGGAGCTGTTTTTT
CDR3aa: CASSYRSLAGHTGELFF

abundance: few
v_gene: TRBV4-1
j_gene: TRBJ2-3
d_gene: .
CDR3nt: TGCGCCAGCAGCCAAGGCCCACAGGGAGATACGCAGTATTTT
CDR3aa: CASSQGPQGDTQYF

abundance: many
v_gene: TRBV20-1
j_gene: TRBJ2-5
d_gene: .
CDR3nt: TGCAGTGCTAGAGATATGGGAGAGACCCAGTACTTC
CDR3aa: CSARDMGETQYF

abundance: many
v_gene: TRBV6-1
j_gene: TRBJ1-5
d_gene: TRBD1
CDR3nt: TGTGCCAGCAGTCGTCACACAGGGGCACGAGCAGATTATCAGCCCCAGCATTTT
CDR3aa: CASSRHTGARADYQPQHF

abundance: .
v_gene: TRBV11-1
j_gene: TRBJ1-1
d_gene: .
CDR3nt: TGTGCCAGCAGTTTGGCGGTCAACACTGAAGCTTTCTTT
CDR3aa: CASSLAVNTEAFF

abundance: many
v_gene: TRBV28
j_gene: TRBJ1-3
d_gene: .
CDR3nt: TGTGCCAGCAGTTTAACGGAAGGTGGAAACACCATATATTTT
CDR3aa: CASSLTEGGNTIYF

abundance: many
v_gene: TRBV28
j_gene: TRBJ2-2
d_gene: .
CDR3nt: TGTGCCAGCAGTTTATTGTCTATACAGGGAAGGACCACCGGGGAGCTGTTTTTT
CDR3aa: CASSLLSIQGRTTGELFF

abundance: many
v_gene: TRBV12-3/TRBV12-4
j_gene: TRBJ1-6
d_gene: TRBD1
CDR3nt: TGTGCCAGCAGTCCGGACAGGGCGGGAGCGTCACCCCTCCACTTT
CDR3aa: CASSPDRAGASPLHF

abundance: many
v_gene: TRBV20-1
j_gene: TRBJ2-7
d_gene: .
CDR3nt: TGCAGTGCTAGAGATTATTTCGGGGGTCTAAGCCACGAGCAGTACTTC
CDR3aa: CSARDYFGGLSHEQYF

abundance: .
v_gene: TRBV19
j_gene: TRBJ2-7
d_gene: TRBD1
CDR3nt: TGTGCCAGTAGTATAGTTTGGGACAGCTCCTACGAGCAGTACTTC
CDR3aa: CASSIVWDSSYEQYF

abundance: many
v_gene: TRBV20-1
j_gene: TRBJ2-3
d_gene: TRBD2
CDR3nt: TGCAGTGCTACAACTAGCGGGAGGGATACGCAGTATTTT
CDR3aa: CSATTSGRDTQYF

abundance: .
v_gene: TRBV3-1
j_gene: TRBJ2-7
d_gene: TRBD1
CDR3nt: TGTGCCAGCAGCCCATTCGCTACAGGGGGCCTCTACGAGCAGTACTTC
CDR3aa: CASSPFATGGLYEQYF

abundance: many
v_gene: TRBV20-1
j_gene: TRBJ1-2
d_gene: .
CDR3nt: TGCAGTGCTCGGAGACCTAACTATGGCTACACCTTC
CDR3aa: CSARRPNYGYTF

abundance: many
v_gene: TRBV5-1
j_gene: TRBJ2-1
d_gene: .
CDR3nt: TGCGCCAGCAGCCTGGGGGGAGGCTCCACAGGCAATGAGCAGTTCTTC
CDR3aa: CASSLGGGSTGNEQFF

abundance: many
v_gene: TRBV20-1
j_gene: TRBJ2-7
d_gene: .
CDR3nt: TGCAGTGCTAGCTATGGGGCGCGGAACTACGAGCAGTACTTC
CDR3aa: CSASYGARNYEQYF

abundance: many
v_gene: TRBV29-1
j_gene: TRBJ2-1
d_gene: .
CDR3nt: TGCAGCGTGGAGCTCGGGTTCTTAACAGGGGAGCAGTTCTTC
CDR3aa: CSVELGFLTGEQFF

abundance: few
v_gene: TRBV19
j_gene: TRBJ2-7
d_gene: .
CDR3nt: TGTGCCAGTAGTATAGACCCGGGAACCAGGGACGAGCAGTACTTC
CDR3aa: CASSIDPGTRDEQYF

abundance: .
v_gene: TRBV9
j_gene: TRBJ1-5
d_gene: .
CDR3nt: TGTGCCAGCAGCGTAGGGGCAGGTCAAAGACAGCCCCAGCATTTT
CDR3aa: CASSVGAGQRQPQHF

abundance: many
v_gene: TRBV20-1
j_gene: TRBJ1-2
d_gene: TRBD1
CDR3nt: TGCAGTGCTAGAGGGGGACAGTCCTATGGCTACACCTTC
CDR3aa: CSARGGQSYGYTF

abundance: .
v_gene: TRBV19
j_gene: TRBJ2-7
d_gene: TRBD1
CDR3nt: TGTGCCAGTAGTTCACTTTCCGGGATCAGGGGGTCCTACGAGCAGTACTTC
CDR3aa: CASSSLSGIRGSYEQYF